The 15 T cell receptor beta chains given below trace back to one sample, sequenced in a study of CD8+ T cells in alopecia areata (dated by TCRdb to between 2018 and 2020). The protocol used for the library was the immunoSEQ multiplex PCR assay. RNA was extracted from all samples and reverse transcribed into cDNA, which served as template for TCR sequencing. As stored in TCRdb, this immuneACCESS dataset retains in-frame rearrangements with V and J assigned. A fraction of the clones does not appear; measured against another copy, unresolved V genes explain less than half of the discrepancy, and the remainder lacks a known reason. The table for this sample lists under 300,000 clones; under 70% of them were counted only once. 0.95% to 1.5% of the sample is in the top ten clones. The intended sense of this specimen's time point label: baseline before oral tofacitinib. The sample was CD4+ T cells sorted from blood, taken at week 0. These receptors originate from a human donor with alopecia areata.

The rearrangement joins TRBV30 to TRBJ1-5; no clear D gene. The CDR3 length is 14 residues. The V gene's germline CDR1 is GTSNPN and CDR2 SVGIG (reference sequence). V was pared by 1 base and J by 4 bases, with 11 bases between. Written as DNA, the CDR3 is TGTGCCTGGAGTGAAACAGTGGGGAATCAGCCCCAGCATTTT. This translates into CAWSETVGNQPQHF.

The V gene is TRBV6-5, the J gene TRBJ1-5; D is ambiguous. The CDR3 is made up of 14 amino acids. Germline V lookup: CDR1 MNHEY, CDR2 SVGAGI. Deletions cut 0 bases from V and 5 bases from J, with 8 bases between. The CDR3 nucleotides read TGTGCCAGCAGTTACTCGGCAGCTTATCAGCCCCAGCATTTT. Translated: CASSYSAAYQPQHF.

CDR3 loop: CACAVSYEQYF. The CDR3 DNA is TGTGCCTGCGCGGTCAGCTACGAGCAGTACTTC. V gene TRBV30 combines with J gene TRBJ2-7, with D unclear. CDR1 and CDR2 from the germline V gene are GTSNPN and SVGIG (reference sequence). This CDR3 has 11 residues. Deletions cut 6 bases from V and 3 bases from J, with 9 bases between.

The chain links TRBV5-4 to TRBJ2-5, with 13 nucleotides matching TRBD2. The J segment lost 4 bases and the V segment lost 4 bases, leaving 7 bases of the junction unmatched. CDR3 length equals 16 residues. Germline V gives CDR1 SGHNT, CDR2 YYREEE (reference sequence). The CDR3 coding sequence is TGTGCCAGCAGCCGGCCCGGACTAGCGGGGGTAGAGACCCAGTACTTC. This gives the protein CASSRPGLAGVETQYF.

A few counts support this clone. CDR3 sequence (DNA): TGTGCCAGCAGGGAACCCCAGAGACCGGAGCTGTTTTTT. Translation: CASREPQRPELFF. The chain couples TRBV11-1 to TRBJ2-2; D gene uncertain. The V end was cut by 6 bases, the J end by 10 bases, with 15 bases between. The CDR3 extends over 13 amino acids. CDR1 is SGHAT, CDR2 FQDESV, per germline (reference sequence).

This clone was counted between two and nine times. The V call is TRBV7-2, the J call TRBJ1-2; D not resolved. The CDR3 loop spans 13 amino acids. From germline, CDR1 is SGHTA and CDR2 FQGNSA. Trimming left V 1 base short and J 5 bases short, with 8 bases between. CDR3 nucleotides: TGTGCCAGCAGCTTAGACAGCGAGTATGGCTACACCTTC. Its protein product is CASSLDSEYGYTF.

As regards this clone: The sample contains more than one DNA sequence encoding this CDR3. The CDR3, as DNA: TGTGCCAGCAGCCTTGGATGGCAGTTGAACACTGAAGCTTTCTTT. Protein product: CASSLGWQLNTEAFF. The rearrangement joins TRBV5-6 to TRBJ1-1; D is uncertain. The CDR3 is 15 residues long. Germline V gene lookup returns CDR1 SGHDT and CDR2 YYEEEE. Between the trimmed V and J ends, which lost 4 bases and 0 bases, there was a span of 13 bases.

The chain uses TRBV5-1 and TRBJ1-4, with 8 bases fitting TRBD1. Per the germline V gene, CDR1 is SGHRS and CDR2 is YFSETQ. CDR3 length: 16 residues. Trimming at V came to 5 bases and at J to 3 bases, leaving 9 bases not matched to a gene. CDR3 region: CASREDRAAANEKLFF. CDR3 nucleotides: TGCGCCAGCAGGGAGGACAGGGCGGCGGCTAATGAAAAACTGTTTTTT.

The chain is built from TRBV29-1 and TRBJ2-5; TRBD1 is a possible D gene (6 bases). V was cut by 1 base and J by 0 bases, with 15 bases left in between. The CDR3 length is 16 residues. Looked up from germline, CDR1 is SQVTM and CDR2 is ANQGSEA. CDR3 DNA: TGCAGCGTTGAAGGGGGGCCAAACCTGTACCAAGAGACCCAGTACTTC. Translating gives CSVEGGPNLYQETQYF. The full variable domain, in which reference TRBV29-1 and TRBJ2-5 provide the parts outside the CDR3, is SAVISQKPSRDICQRGTSLTIQCQVDSQVTMMFWYRQQPGQSLTLIATANQGSEATYESGFVIDKFPISRPNLTFSTLTVSNMSPEDSSIYLCSVEGGPNLYQETQYFGPGTRLLVL.

The V call is TRBV27, the J call TRBJ1-2, with 8 bases identical to TRBD1. Looked up from germline, CDR1 is MNHEY and CDR2 is SMNVEV (reference sequence). V lost 5 bases to trimming and J lost 4 bases; unmatched junction nucleotides: 12. This CDR3 has 16 amino acids. DNA of the CDR3: TGTGCCAGCAGTCCACGGACAGGGACAATCCTCTATGGCTACACCTTC. It translates to CASSPRTGTILYGYTF.

This sequence joins TRBV29-1 and TRBJ2-5, with 13 bases fitting TRBD2. CDR1 and CDR2 (germline): SQVTM, ANQGSEA. The CDR3 covers 14 residues. With V trimmed by 7 bases and J by 3 bases, 5 bases remained unmatched. CDR3 protein: CSAFTSGGEETQYF. The CDR3 bases are TGCAGCGCCTTCACTAGCGGGGGGGAAGAGACCCAGTACTTC.

The gene calls are TRBV7-9 and TRBJ1-1; 10 positions agree with TRBD1. Germline V lookup: CDR1 SEHNR, CDR2 FQNEAQ (reference sequence). The junction had 5 bases not matched to a gene; V was cut back by 3 bases and J by 7 bases. The CDR3 has 14 residues. CDR3 sequence: CASSFRDRGFEAFF. CDR3 nucleotide sequence: TGTGCCAGCAGCTTCCGGGACAGGGGCTTTGAAGCTTTCTTT.

The CDR3 DNA reads as TGTGCCAGCAGCTTAGCCAACCTGAGGGGTACTGAAGCTTTCTTT. Its translation: CASSLANLRGTEAFF. The V call is TRBV7-6, the J call TRBJ1-1; TRBD1 is a possible D gene (5 bases). Trimming shortened V by 0 bases and J by 5 bases, and 13 bases separated the two germline ends. The CDR3 has 15 amino acids. CDR1 SGHVS and CDR2 FNYEAQ come from the germline V gene. Drawing the rest from reference TRBV7-6 and TRBJ1-1, the complete variable domain is GAGVSQSPRYKVTKRGQDVALRCDPISGHVSLYWYRQALGQGPEFLTYFNYEAQQDKSGLPNDRFSAERPEGSISTLTIQRTEQRDSAMYRCASSLANLRGTEAFFGQGTRLTVV.

The rearrangement links TRBV7-8 to TRBJ2-7; D unresolved. V gave up 3 bases and J gave up 1 base, with 13 bases separating them. From germline, CDR1 is SGHVS and CDR2 FQNEAQ. This CDR3 comprises 15 residues. The CDR3 protein is CASSLGRLPSYEQYF. The CDR3 nucleotides are TGTGCCAGCAGCTTGGGCAGACTCCCTTCCTACGAGCAGTACTTC.

A single count supports this clone. The V and J genes are TRBV29-1 and TRBJ2-7; possible D gene TRBD1, 5 bases. This CDR3 contains 10 residues. Germline CDR1 reads SQVTM; CDR2 reads ANQGSEA. Between the trimmed V and J ends, which lost 5 bases and 12 bases, there was a span of 14 bases. CDR3 nucleotides: TGCAGCGTTCGAAGGGGTAGAGGGTACTTC. It yields the protein CSVRRGRGYF.